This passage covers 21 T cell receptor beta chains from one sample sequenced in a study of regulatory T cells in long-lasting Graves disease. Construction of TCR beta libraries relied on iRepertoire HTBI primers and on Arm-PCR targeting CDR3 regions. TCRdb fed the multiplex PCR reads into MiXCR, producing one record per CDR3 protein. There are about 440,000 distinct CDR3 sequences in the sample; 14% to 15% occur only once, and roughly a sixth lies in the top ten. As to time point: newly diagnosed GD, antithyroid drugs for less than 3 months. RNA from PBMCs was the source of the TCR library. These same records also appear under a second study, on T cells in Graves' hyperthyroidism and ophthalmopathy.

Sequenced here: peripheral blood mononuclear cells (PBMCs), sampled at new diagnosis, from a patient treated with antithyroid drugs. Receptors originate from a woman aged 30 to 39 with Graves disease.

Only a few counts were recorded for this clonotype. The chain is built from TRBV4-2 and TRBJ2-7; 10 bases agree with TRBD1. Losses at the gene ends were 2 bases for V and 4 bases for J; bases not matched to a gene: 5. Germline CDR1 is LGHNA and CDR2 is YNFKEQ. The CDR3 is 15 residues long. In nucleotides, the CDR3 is TGTGCCAGCAGCCAACGACAGGGGGCAGTGTACGAGCAGTACTTC. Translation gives CASSQRQGAVYEQYF.

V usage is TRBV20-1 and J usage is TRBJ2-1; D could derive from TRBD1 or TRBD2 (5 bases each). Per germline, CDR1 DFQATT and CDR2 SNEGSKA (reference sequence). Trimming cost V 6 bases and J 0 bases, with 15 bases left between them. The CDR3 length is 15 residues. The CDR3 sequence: CSAPLGVNSYNEQFF. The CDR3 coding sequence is TGCAGTGCCCCCCTGGGGGTCAACTCCTACAATGAGCAGTTCTTC.

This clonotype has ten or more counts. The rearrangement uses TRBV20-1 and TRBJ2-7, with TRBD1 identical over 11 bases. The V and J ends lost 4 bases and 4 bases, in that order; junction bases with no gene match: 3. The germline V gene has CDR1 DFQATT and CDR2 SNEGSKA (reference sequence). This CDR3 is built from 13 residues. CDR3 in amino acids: CSATRDRGYEQYF. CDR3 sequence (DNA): TGCAGTGCTACGCGGGACAGGGGGTACGAGCAGTACTTC.

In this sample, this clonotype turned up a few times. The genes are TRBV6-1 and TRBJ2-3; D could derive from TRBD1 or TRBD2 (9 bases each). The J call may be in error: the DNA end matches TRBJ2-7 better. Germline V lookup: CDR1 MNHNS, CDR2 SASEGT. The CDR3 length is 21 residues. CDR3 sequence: CASSPGTGSTSGSPSRYEQYF. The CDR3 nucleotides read TGTGCCAGCAGTCCGGGGACAGGGTCAACTAGCGGGTCCCCATCCCGCTACGAGCAGTACTTC.

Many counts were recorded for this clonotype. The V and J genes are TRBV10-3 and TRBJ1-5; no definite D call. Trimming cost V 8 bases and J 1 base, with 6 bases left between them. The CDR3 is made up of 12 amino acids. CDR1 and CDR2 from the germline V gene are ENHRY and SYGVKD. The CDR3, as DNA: TGTGCCATCTCTGACAGCAATCAGCCCCAGCATTTT. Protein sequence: CAISDSNQPQHF.

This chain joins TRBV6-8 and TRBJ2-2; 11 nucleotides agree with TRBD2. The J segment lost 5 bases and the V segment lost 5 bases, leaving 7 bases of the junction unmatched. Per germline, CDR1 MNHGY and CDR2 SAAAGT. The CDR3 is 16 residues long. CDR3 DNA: TGTGCCAGCAGTCTACTAGCGGGGGTGAATACCGGGGAGCTGTTTTTT. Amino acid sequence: CASSLLAGVNTGELFF.

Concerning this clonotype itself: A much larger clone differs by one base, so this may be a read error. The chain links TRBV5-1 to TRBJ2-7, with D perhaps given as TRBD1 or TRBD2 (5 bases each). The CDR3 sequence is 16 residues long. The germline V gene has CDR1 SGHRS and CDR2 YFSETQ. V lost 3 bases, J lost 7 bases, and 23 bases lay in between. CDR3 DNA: TGCGCCAGCAGCTCGGCCGGGGACCCACAGAGCAATGAGCAGTACTTC. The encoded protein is CASSSAGDPQSNEQYF.

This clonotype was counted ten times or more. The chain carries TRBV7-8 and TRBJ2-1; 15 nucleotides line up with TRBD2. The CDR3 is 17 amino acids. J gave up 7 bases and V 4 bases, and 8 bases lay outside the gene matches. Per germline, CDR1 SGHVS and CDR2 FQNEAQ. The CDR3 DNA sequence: TGTGCCAGCAGCTCCCTACGGACTAGCGGGAGGGGGAATGAGCAGTTCTTC. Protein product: CASSSLRTSGRGNEQFF. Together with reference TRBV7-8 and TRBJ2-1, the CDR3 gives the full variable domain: GAGVSQSPRYKVAKRGQDVALRCDPISGHVSLFWYQQALGQGPEFLTYFQNEAQLDKSGLPSDRFFAERPEGSVSTLKIQRTQQEDSAVYLCASSSLRTSGRGNEQFFGPGTRLTVL.

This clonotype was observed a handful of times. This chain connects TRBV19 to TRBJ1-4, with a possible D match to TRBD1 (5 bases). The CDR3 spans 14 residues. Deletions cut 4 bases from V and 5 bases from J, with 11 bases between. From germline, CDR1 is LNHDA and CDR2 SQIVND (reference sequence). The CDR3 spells CASSKGKGNEKLFF. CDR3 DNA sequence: TGTGCCAGTAGTAAGGGGAAGGGCAATGAAAAACTGTTTTTT. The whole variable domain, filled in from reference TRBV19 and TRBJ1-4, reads DGGITQSPKYLFRKEGQNVTLSCEQNLNHDAMYWYRQDPGQGLRLIYYSQIVNDFQKGDIAEGYSVSREKKESFPLTVTSAQKNPTAFYLCASSKGKGNEKLFFGSGTQLSVL.

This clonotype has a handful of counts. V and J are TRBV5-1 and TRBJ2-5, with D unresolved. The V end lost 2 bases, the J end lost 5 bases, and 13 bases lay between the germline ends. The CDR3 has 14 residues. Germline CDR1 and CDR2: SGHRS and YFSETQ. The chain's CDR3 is CASSFPLGRETQYF. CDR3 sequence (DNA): TGCGCCAGCAGCTTCCCATTGGGTAGGGAGACCCAGTACTTC.

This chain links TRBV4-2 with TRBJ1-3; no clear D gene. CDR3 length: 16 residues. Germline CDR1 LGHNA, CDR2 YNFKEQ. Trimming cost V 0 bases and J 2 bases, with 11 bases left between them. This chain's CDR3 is CASSQESGDPGNTIYF. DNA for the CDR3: TGTGCCAGCAGCCAAGAATCAGGAGACCCTGGAAACACCATATATTTT.

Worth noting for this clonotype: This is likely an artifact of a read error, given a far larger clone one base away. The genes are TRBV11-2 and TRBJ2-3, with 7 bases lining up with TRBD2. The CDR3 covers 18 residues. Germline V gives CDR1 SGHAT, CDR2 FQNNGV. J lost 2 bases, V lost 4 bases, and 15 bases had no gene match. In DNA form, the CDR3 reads TGTGCCAGCAGCTCAGGTGGTGGCCTAGCGGAGCTCACAGATACGCAGTATTTT. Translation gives CASSSGGGLAELTDTQYF.

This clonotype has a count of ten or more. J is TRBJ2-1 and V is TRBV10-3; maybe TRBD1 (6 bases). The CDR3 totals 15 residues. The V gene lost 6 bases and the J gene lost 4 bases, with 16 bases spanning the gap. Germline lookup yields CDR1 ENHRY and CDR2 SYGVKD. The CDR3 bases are TGTGCCATCAGATGGCAGGGGCCTTCTTACAATGAGCAGTTCTTC. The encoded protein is CAIRWQGPSYNEQFF.

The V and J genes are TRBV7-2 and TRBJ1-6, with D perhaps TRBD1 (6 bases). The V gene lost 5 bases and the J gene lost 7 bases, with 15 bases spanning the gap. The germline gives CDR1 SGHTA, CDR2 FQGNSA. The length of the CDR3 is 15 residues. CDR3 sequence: CASSIQGPRNSPLHF. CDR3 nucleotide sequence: TGTGCCAGCAGCATCCAGGGGCCGAGGAATTCACCCCTCCACTTT.

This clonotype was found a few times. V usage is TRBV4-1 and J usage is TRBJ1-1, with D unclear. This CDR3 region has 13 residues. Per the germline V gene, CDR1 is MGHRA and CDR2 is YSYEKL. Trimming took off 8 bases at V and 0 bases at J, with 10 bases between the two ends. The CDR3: CASGGFVNTEAFF. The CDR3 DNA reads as TGCGCCAGCGGCGGGTTCGTGAACACTGAAGCTTTCTTT.

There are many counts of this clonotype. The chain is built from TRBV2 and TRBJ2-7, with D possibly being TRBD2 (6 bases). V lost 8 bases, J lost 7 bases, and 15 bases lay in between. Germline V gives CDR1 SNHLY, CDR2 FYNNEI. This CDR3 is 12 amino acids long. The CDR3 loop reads CASGGAAREQYF. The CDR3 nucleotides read TGTGCCAGCGGAGGGGCTGCCCGGGAGCAGTACTTC.

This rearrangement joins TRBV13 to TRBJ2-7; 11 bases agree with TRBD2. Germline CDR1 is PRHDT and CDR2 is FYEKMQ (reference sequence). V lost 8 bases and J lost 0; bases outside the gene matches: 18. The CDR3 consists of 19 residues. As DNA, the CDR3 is TGTGCCAGCGGCCCTCCCCCTTGGGCTAGCGGGGGGAGCTCCTACGAGCAGTACTTC. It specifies CASGPPPWASGGSSYEQYF. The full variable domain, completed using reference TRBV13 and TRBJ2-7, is AAGVIQSPRHLIKEKRETATLKCYPIPRHDTVYWYQQGPGQDPQFLISFYEKMQSDKGSIPDRFSAQQFSDYHSELNMSSLELGDSALYFCASGPPPWASGGSSYEQYFGPGTRLTVT.

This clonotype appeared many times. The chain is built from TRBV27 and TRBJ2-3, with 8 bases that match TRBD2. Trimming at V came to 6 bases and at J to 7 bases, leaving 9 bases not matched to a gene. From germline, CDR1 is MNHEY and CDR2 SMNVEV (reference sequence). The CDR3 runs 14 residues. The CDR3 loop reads CASSPGGGRNTQYF. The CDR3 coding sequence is TGTGCCAGCAGCCCGGGAGGCGGGAGGAATACGCAGTATTTT.

The CDR3 sequence: CASSFSRGLVASRHTDTQYF. CDR3 nucleotides: TGTGCCAGCAGTTTCTCCAGGGGGCTTGTAGCTAGTCGGCACACAGATACGCAGTATTTT. This chain connects TRBV12-3 or TRBV12-4 to TRBJ2-3, with 8 bases aligning to TRBD1. Germline trimming cut 3 bases from V and 2 bases from J; bases unmatched to any gene: 19. The CDR3 loop spans 20 amino acids.

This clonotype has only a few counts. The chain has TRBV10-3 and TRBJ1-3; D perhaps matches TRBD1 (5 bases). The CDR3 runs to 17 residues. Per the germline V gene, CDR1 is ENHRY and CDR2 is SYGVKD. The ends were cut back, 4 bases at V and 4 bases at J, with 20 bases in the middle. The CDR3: CAISGGMSGLSGNTIYF. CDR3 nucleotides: TGTGCCATCAGTGGTGGTATGTCAGGGCTTTCGGGAAACACCATATATTTT.

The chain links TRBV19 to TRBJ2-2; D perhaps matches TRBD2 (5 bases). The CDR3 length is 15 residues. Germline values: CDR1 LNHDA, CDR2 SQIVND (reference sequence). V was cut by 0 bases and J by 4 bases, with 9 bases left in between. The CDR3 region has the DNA TGTGCCAGTAGTATAGATCAGAGGGTCACCGGGGAGCTGTTTTTT. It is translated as CASSIDQRVTGELFF. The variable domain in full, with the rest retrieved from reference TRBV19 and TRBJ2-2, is DGGITQSPKYLFRKEGQNVTLSCEQNLNHDAMYWYRQDPGQGLRLIYYSQIVNDFQKGDIAEGYSVSREKKESFPLTVTSAQKNPTAFYLCASSIDQRVTGELFFGEGSRLTVL.